This passage covers 25 T cell receptor beta chains from one sample sequenced in a study of blood T cell repertoires in COVID-19 (dated by TCRdb to the early 2020s). The library was made by the immunoSEQ multiplex PCR assay. As stored in TCRdb, this immuneACCESS dataset retains in-frame rearrangements with V and J assigned. A fraction of the clones does not appear; measured against another copy, unresolved V genes explain less than half of the discrepancy, and the remainder lacks a known reason. In this sample the table shows some 150,000 clones, approximately 92% of which occur a single time. Around 15% of the sample is held by the ten biggest clonotypes. The sequencing sample was made of peripheral blood. The receptors derive from a woman aged 35 to 49 with acute or convalescent COVID-19.

This sequence joins TRBV10-3 and TRBJ2-3; 11 bases are shared with TRBD2. The CDR3 totals 16 residues. V was clipped by 4 bases and J by 3 bases; unmatched bases: 6. Looked up from germline, CDR1 is ENHRY and CDR2 is SYGVKD. CDR3 bases: TGTGCCATCAGTGCGTCGACTAGCGGGATTACAGATACGCAGTATTTT. Translation: CAISASTSGITDTQYF.

The rearrangement joins TRBV9 to TRBJ2-2; TRBD2 matches 15 bases. Losses at the gene ends were 3 bases for V and 1 base for J; bases not matched to a gene: 7. This CDR3 spans 19 amino acids. In germline, CDR1 is SGDLS, CDR2 YYNGEE. CDR3 sequence (DNA): TGTGCCAGCAGCGGAGGACTAGCGGGGGGGACTAGGAACACCGGGGAGCTGTTTTTT. It is translated as CASSGGLAGGTRNTGELFF.

The chain links TRBV10-2 to TRBJ2-2; the match to TRBD2 covers 8 bases. The junction had 8 bases not matched to a gene; V was cut back by 4 bases and J by 7 bases. Germline CDR1 is WSHSY and CDR2 is SAAADI. This CDR3 has 15 residues. The CDR3 reads CASSVGGGPIGELFF. In DNA form, the CDR3 reads TGCGCCAGCAGTGTCGGGGGGGGGCCCATCGGGGAGCTGTTTTTT.

The chain uses TRBV6-5 and TRBJ1-1; TRBD1 is a possible D gene (6 bases). This CDR3 has 14 amino acids. V lost 4 bases, J lost 3 bases, and 12 bases lay in between. Looked up from germline, CDR1 is MNHEY and CDR2 is SVGAGI. The CDR3 here is CASSSGQIDTEAFF. The CDR3 DNA follows: TGTGCCAGCAGTTCCGGACAGATCGACACTGAAGCTTTCTTT.

The chain carries TRBV28 and TRBJ2-2; TRBD2 aligns across 8 bases. CDR3 length: 14 amino acids. V was clipped by 6 bases and J by 8 bases; unmatched bases: 8. Germline CDR1 and CDR2: MDHEN and SYDVKM. CDR3 in amino acids: CASRGTGGQGELFF. In nucleotides, the CDR3 is TGTGCCAGCAGGGGGACGGGGGGGCAAGGGGAGCTGTTTTTT.

The V call is TRBV6-5, the J call TRBJ1-2; possible D gene TRBD1, 6 bases. Germline V gene data show CDR1 as MNHEY and CDR2 as SVGAGI. The length of the CDR3 is 11 residues. The V end lost 6 bases, the J end lost 7 bases, and 9 bases lay between the germline ends. The CDR3 DNA sequence: TGTGCCAGCAGCGCAGGGGCTGGCTACACCTTC. Amino acids: CASSAGAGYTF.

This clone was observed a few times. This chain links TRBV28 with TRBJ1-2; no reliable D call. CDR3 length: 14 amino acids. Between the trimmed V and J ends, which lost 2 bases and 1 base, there was a span of 8 bases. Germline CDR1 and CDR2: MDHEN and SYDVKM. The CDR3 DNA follows: TGTGCCAGCAGTTTAGTACAGAATAACTATGGCTACACCTTC. Amino acids: CASSLVQNNYGYTF.

In its sample, this clone was seen a few times. The chain combines TRBV27 with TRBJ2-7; TRBD2 matches at 7 bases. J was trimmed by 4 bases and V by 3 bases; bases with no gene match: 15. Per germline, CDR1 MNHEY and CDR2 SMNVEV (reference sequence). The CDR3 has 17 amino acids. CDR3 DNA: TGTGCCAGCAGTTTTCGTCGGAGCGGGACGTTCGAGTACGAGCAGTACTTC. The encoded protein is CASSFRRSGTFEYEQYF.

The CDR3 sequence is CASSQTSQGSGNTIYF. CDR3 DNA: TGTGCCAGCAGCCAAACCTCACAGGGATCCGGAAACACCATATATTTT. V gene TRBV3-1 (or the pseudogene TRBV3-2) combines with J gene TRBJ1-3; possible D gene TRBD1, 6 bases. Germline values: CDR1 LGHDT, CDR2 YNNKEL (reference sequence). The CDR3 extends over 16 amino acids. Trimming took 2 bases from V and 4 from J, leaving 15 bases between them.

The rearrangement uses TRBV9 and TRBJ2-7; 7 nucleotides agree with TRBD1. Germline CDR1 is SGDLS and CDR2 is YYNGEE. The trim removed 0 bases at V and 4 bases at J, leaving 16 bases unmatched. The CDR3 sequence is 18 residues long. For the CDR3, the DNA is TGTGCCAGCAGCGTAGCTCCTTACCGGGGACAGATGACTTACGAGCAGTACTTC. Its translation is CASSVAPYRGQMTYEQYF.

The chain has TRBV4-1 and TRBJ2-3, with 7 bases matching TRBD1. This CDR3 has 16 amino acids. The trim removed 4 bases at V and 0 bases at J, leaving 7 bases unmatched. Per germline, CDR1 MGHRA and CDR2 YSYEKL. The CDR3 DNA reads TGCGCCAGCAGCCCCGCGGCAGGGGGAAGCACAGATACGCAGTATTTT. Protein product: CASSPAAGGSTDTQYF.

The chain uses TRBV3-1 (or the pseudogene TRBV3-2) and TRBJ2-3; D unresolved. Germline values: CDR1 LGHDT, CDR2 YNNKEL (reference sequence). This CDR3 has 15 amino acids. Trimming took 2 bases from V and 5 from J, leaving 14 bases between them. The CDR3 loop reads CASSQNGASQDTQYF. The CDR3, as DNA: TGTGCCAGCAGCCAAAATGGCGCTAGTCAAGATACGCAGTATTTT.

The CDR3 protein is CASSRGDRGTYNSPLHF. In nucleotides, the CDR3 is TGTGCCAGCAGCCGTGGGGACAGGGGAACTTATAATTCACCCCTCCACTTT. The chain carries TRBV7-3 and TRBJ1-6; 10 positions agree with TRBD1. With 5 bases clipped from V and 4 bases from J, the junction kept 8 bases outside the gene matches. CDR1 and CDR2 from the germline V gene are SGHTA and FQGTGA. The CDR3 spans 17 residues. Variable domain in full (rest from reference TRBV7-3 and TRBJ1-6): GAGVSQTPSNKVTEKGKYVELRCDPISGHTALYWYRQSLGQGPEFLIYFQGTGAADDSGLPNDRFFAVRPEGSVSTLKIQRTERGDSAVYLCASSRGDRGTYNSPLHFGNGTRLTVT.

The chain joins TRBV15 to TRBJ1-1; D unresolved. Germline V gene sequence: CDR1 LNHNV, CDR2 YYDKDF (reference sequence). Trimming took 0 bases from V and 8 from J, leaving 7 bases between them. The CDR3 contains 12 residues. CDR3 in amino acids: CATSRDQQEAFF. The CDR3 DNA is TGTGCCACCAGCAGAGATCAACAGGAAGCTTTCTTT.

This clone was seen only once. The chain joins TRBV28 to TRBJ2-6; 7 bases align to TRBD1. Germline CDR1 reads MDHEN; CDR2 reads SYDVKM. V lost 6 bases and J lost 0; bases outside the gene matches: 11. The CDR3 extends over 18 amino acids. The chain's CDR3 is CASRVTGIILSGANVLTF. As DNA, the CDR3 is TGTGCCAGCAGGGTGACAGGGATTATCCTCTCTGGGGCCAACGTCCTGACTTTC. Full variable domain (outside the CDR3, taken from reference TRBV28 and TRBJ2-6): DVKVTQSSRYLVKRTGEKVFLECVQDMDHENMFWYRQDPGLGLRLIYFSYDVKMKEKGDIPEGYSVSREKKERFSLILESASTNQTSMYLCASRVTGIILSGANVLTFGAGSRLTVL.

The sample holds a few counts of this clone. This sequence joins TRBV3-1 (or the pseudogene TRBV3-2) and TRBJ1-6; no firm D call. This CDR3 comprises 15 residues. V was pared by 10 bases and J by 8 bases, with 21 bases between. Germline CDR1 is LGHDT and CDR2 is YNNKEL (reference sequence). The CDR3 protein is CATTEIPAVDSPLHF. The CDR3 DNA reads as TGTGCCACCACGGAAATACCCGCGGTTGATTCACCCCTCCACTTT.

The chain joins TRBV9 to TRBJ1-2, with 9 positions matching TRBD1. Germline V gene data show CDR1 as SGDLS and CDR2 as YYNGEE. The ends lost 6 bases at V and 1 base at J; junction bases unmatched: 4. This CDR3 is built from 14 residues. This CDR3 reads CASTGTGFNYGYTF. CDR3 coding DNA: TGTGCCAGCACCGGGACAGGGTTTAACTATGGCTACACCTTC. The full variable domain, in which reference TRBV9 and TRBJ1-2 provide the parts outside the CDR3, is DSGVTQTPKHLITATGQRVTLRCSPRSGDLSVYWYQQSLDQGLQFLIQYYNGEERAKGNILERFSAQQFPDLHSELNLSSLELGDSALYFCASTGTGFNYGYTFGSGTRLTVV.

V is TRBV5-8 and J is TRBJ1-5; D is ambiguous. CDR3 length: 17 amino acids. Trimming stripped 6 bases from V and 0 bases from J, with 19 bases between. Germline loops: CDR1 SGHTS, CDR2 YDEGEE. CDR3 region: CASTTPGNWGSNQPQHF. CDR3 bases: TGTGCCAGCACAACCCCGGGGAACTGGGGTAGCAATCAGCCCCAGCATTTT. Combining the CDR3 with reference TRBV5-8 and TRBJ1-5 gives the whole variable domain EAGVTQSPTHLIKTRGQQATLRCSPISGHTSVYWYQQALGLGLQFLLWYDEGEERNRGNFPPRFSGRQFPNYSSELNVNALELEDSALYLCASTTPGNWGSNQPQHFGDGTRLSIL.

The rearrangement joins TRBV2 to TRBJ2-7; TRBD1 aligns across 8 bases. Looked up from germline, CDR1 is SNHLY and CDR2 is FYNNEI. The V and J ends lost 5 bases and 7 bases, in that order; junction bases with no gene match: 19. There are 17 residues in the CDR3. CDR3 nucleotides: TGTGCCAGCAGTCAAATTATGGTTGAGCAGGGGGCGGGTGAGCAGTACTTC. It yields the protein CASSQIMVEQGAGEQYF.

The table lists this clone with a count of one. The rearrangement joins TRBV4-1 to TRBJ1-4; 8 bases map to TRBD1. Germline assignment: CDR1 MGHRA and CDR2 YSYEKL. V shed 3 bases and J 6 bases; nucleotides not matched to a gene: 6. The CDR3 consists of 15 residues. CDR3 DNA sequence: TGCGCCAGCAGCCAGAAGGACAGGGCCCATGAAAAACTGTTTTTT. Amino acid sequence: CASSQKDRAHEKLFF.

The CDR3 here is CASSLEVLGRSYGYTF. The DNA for the CDR3 is TGTGCCAGCAGCTTAGAGGTCCTAGGGAGAAGCTATGGCTACACCTTC. The rearrangement uses TRBV7-9 and TRBJ1-2; no clear D. Trimming removed 1 base at V and 4 bases at J, with 16 bases between. Germline assignment: CDR1 SEHNR and CDR2 FQNEAQ (reference sequence). The CDR3 extends over 16 amino acids.

The chain has TRBV24-1 and TRBJ2-1; D is perhaps TRBD2 (6 bases). CDR1 KGHDR and CDR2 SFDVKD come from the germline V gene. V lost 3 bases to trimming and J lost 1 base, with 12 bases between them. The CDR3 is 16 residues long. The CDR3 sequence: CATSDVGGRSYNEQFF. CDR3 in DNA: TGTGCCACCAGTGATGTGGGGGGAAGGTCCTACAATGAGCAGTTCTTC.

The chain couples TRBV24-1 to TRBJ2-2, with D perhaps matching TRBD1 (5 bases). Germline lookup yields CDR1 KGHDR and CDR2 SFDVKD. The CDR3 is made up of 13 amino acids. The ends were cut back, 11 bases at V and 6 bases at J, with 15 bases in the middle. The chain's CDR3 is CAITQGEAGELFF. As DNA, the CDR3 is TGTGCCATCACCCAAGGGGAAGCCGGGGAGCTGTTTTTT.

The rearrangement links TRBV5-1 to TRBJ2-3, with TRBD2 identical over 7 bases. CDR1 SGHRS and CDR2 YFSETQ come from the germline V gene. J was trimmed by 1 base and V by 4 bases; bases with no gene match: 9. There are 16 residues in the CDR3. CDR3 bases: TGCGCCAGCAGCCTAAAACCTACTAGCGGCACAGATACGCAGTATTTT. Translated: CASSLKPTSGTDTQYF. Variable domain in full (rest from reference TRBV5-1 and TRBJ2-3): KAGVTQTPRYLIKTRGQQVTLSCSPISGHRSVSWYQQTPGQGLQFLFEYFSETQRNKGNFPGRFSGRQFSNSRSEMNVSTLELGDSALYLCASSLKPTSGTDTQYFGPGTRLTVL.

This chain joins TRBV4-2 and TRBJ1-5, with D perhaps matching TRBD1 (6 bases). CDR3 length: 15 residues. V was cut by 3 bases and J by 5 bases, with 14 bases left in between. The germline V gene has CDR1 LGHNA and CDR2 YNFKEQ. The DNA of the CDR3 is TGTGCCAGCAGCCAGGATGACAGGTTGGATCAGCCCCAGCATTTT. This gives the protein CASSQDDRLDQPQHF.